This T cell receptor beta chain was profiled in a study of control samples from healthy donors and cancer patients. Measured with immunoSEQ multiplex PCR; TCRdb has only the in-frame clones, and not every one. The sample comprises around 170,000 clones, roughly 90% of which are singletons, and roughly 1.3% rests with the top ten. The ends were cut back, 6 bases at V and 2 bases at J, with 7 bases in the middle. Germline-derived CDR1 and CDR2 are SEHNR and FQNEAQ (reference sequence). The CDR3 runs to 12 residues. The gene calls are TRBV7-9 and TRBJ1-1; D remains unclear. This clonotype originated in a woman aged 50 to 65 in good health. Material: blood. The CDR3 loop is CASSFVNTEAFF. CDR3 bases: TGTGCCAGCAGTTTCGTTAACACTGAAGCTTTCTTT.